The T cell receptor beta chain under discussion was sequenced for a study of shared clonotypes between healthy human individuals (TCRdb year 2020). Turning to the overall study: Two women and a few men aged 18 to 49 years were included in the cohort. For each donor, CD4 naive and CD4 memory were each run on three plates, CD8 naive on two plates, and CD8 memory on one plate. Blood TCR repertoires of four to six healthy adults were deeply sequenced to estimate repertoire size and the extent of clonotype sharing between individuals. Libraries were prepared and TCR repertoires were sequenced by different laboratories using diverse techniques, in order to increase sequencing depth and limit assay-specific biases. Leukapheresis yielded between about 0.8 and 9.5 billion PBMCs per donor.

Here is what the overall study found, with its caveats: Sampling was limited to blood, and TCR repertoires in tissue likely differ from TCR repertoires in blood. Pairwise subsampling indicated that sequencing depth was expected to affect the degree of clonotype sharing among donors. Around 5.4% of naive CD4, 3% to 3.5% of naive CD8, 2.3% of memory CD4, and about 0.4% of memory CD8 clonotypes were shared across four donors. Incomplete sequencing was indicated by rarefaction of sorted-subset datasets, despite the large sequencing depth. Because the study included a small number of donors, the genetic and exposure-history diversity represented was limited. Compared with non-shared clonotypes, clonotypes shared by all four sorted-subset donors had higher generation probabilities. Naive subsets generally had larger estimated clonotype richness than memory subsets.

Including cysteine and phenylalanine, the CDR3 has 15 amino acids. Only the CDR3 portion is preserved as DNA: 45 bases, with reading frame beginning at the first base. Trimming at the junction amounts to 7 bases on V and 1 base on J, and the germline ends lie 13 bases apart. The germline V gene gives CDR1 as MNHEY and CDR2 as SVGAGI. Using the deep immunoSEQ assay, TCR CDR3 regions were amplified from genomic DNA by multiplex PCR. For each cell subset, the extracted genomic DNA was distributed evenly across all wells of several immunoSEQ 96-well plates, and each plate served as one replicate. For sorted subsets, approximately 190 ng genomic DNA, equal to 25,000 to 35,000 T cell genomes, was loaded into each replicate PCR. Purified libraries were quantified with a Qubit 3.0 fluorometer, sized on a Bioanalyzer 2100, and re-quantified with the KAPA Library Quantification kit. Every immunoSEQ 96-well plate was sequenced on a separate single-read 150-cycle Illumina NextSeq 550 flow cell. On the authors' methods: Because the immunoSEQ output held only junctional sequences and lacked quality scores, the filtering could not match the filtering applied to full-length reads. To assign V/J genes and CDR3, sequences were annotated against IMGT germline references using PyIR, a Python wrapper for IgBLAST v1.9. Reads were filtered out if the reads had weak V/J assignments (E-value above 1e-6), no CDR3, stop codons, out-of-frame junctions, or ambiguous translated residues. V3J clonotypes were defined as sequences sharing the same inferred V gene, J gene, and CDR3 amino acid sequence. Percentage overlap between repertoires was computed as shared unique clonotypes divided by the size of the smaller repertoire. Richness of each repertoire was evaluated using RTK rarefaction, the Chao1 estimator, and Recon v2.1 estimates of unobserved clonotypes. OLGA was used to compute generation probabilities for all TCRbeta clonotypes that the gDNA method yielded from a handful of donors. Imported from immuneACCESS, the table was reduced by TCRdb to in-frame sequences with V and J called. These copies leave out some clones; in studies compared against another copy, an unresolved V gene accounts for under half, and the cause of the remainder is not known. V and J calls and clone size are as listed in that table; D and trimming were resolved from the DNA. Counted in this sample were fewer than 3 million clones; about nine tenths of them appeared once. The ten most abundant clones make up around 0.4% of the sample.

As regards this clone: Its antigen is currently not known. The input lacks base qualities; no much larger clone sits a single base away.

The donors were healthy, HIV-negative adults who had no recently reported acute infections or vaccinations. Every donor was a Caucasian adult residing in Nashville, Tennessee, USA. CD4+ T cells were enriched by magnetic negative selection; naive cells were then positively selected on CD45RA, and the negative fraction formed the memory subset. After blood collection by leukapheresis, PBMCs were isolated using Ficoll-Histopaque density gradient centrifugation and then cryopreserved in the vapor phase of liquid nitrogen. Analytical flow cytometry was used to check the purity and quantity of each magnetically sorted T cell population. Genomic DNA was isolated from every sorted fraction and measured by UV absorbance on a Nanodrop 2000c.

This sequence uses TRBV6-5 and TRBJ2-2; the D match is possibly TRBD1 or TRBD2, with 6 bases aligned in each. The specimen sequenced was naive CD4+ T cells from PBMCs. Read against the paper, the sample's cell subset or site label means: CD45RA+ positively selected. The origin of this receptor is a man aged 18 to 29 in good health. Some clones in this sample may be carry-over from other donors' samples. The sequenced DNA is TGTGCCAGCAAGGGGGGTAGCGTGAACACCGGGGAGCTGTTTTTT. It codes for CASKGGSVNTGELFF.